A single sample gave rise to the 15 T cell receptor beta chains below, sequenced in a study of shared clonotypes between healthy human individuals (dated by TCRdb to 2020 to 2021). Library generation was performed with the immunoSEQ multiplex PCR assay. Not all clones reach the TCRdb copy of this immuneACCESS table, which keeps in-frame sequences only. Checked studies attribute under half of the gap to unresolved V genes and leave the rest unexplained. The sample table shows some 2,400,000 clones, and 90% to 96% are seen once. Clones ranked in the top ten supply roughly 0.13% of the sample. The source material was naive CD4+ T cells sorted from blood. Sample cell subset or site, as interpreted from the label and publication: CD45RA+ positively selected. The receptors were sampled from a man aged 18 to 35 in good health.

This sequence joins TRBV2 and TRBJ2-3; D is unresolved. The CDR3 has 10 residues. Between the trimmed V and J ends, which lost 4 bases and 8 bases, there was a span of 4 bases. Looked up from germline, CDR1 is SNHLY and CDR2 is FYNNEI. CDR3 sequence: CASSGVTQYF. The CDR3 nucleotides are TGTGCCAGCAGTGGGGTTACGCAGTATTTT.

This chain uses TRBV7-9 with TRBJ2-1; 7 nucleotides match TRBD2. CDR3 size: 14 residues. V was pared by 7 bases and J by 2 bases, with 5 bases of the junction left unmatched. Per the germline V gene, CDR1 is SEHNR and CDR2 is FQNEAQ (reference sequence). The CDR3 is CASTLSGAYNEQFF. As DNA, the CDR3 is TGTGCCAGCACCCTCAGCGGGGCCTACAATGAGCAGTTCTTC.

V gene TRBV4-2 combines with J gene TRBJ2-7; no firm D call. CDR3 size: 18 residues. Germline-derived CDR1 and CDR2 are LGHNA and YNFKEQ. Trimming removed 0 bases from V and 3 bases from J, with 21 bases in between. The CDR3 region is CASSQDLLSAVGVYEQYF. The CDR3 DNA reads as TGTGCCAGCAGCCAAGATCTGTTGAGCGCGGTAGGAGTCTACGAGCAGTACTTC.

The V call is TRBV9, the J call TRBJ1-2, with D tentatively TRBD1 (5 bases). The V gene lost 3 bases and the J gene lost 6 bases, with 15 bases spanning the gap. The CDR3 covers 14 residues. The germline V gene has CDR1 SGDLS and CDR2 YYNGEE. The CDR3 DNA is TGTGCCAGCAGCGCAGGGTTCCAACGGGATGGCTACACCTTC. Encoded protein: CASSAGFQRDGYTF.

The chain carries TRBV2 and TRBJ1-1; D remains ambiguous. The V and J ends lost 4 bases and 1 base respectively, with 10 bases between them. This CDR3 is 14 amino acids long. The germline V gene has CDR1 SNHLY and CDR2 FYNNEI. This chain's CDR3 is CASSGRNRNTEAFF. CDR3 coding DNA: TGTGCCAGCAGTGGGCGTAACAGGAACACTGAAGCTTTCTTT.

This clone occurred once. This rearrangement joins TRBV4-3 to TRBJ2-7, with 11 bases that match TRBD2. Unmatched junction bases numbered 8, after V lost 1 base and J lost 6 bases. The CDR3 extends over 16 amino acids. Germline loops: CDR1 LGHNA, CDR2 YSLEER. The chain's CDR3 is CASSQGTSGSRSEQYF. For the CDR3, the DNA is TGCGCCAGCAGCCAAGGTACTAGCGGGAGTAGGAGCGAGCAGTACTTC.

The chain joins TRBV10-3 to TRBJ1-3, with no clear D. The CDR3 length is 15 residues. Germline V gene sequence: CDR1 ENHRY, CDR2 SYGVKD. Deletions cut 2 bases from V and 4 bases from J, with 12 bases between. CDR3 sequence (DNA): TGTGCCATCAGTGAGGGGCAGTCCTCCGGAAACACCATATATTTT. Translating gives CAISEGQSSGNTIYF.

The V and J genes are TRBV6-5 and TRBJ2-2, with 10 bases aligning to TRBD1. Germline CDR1 MNHEY, CDR2 SVGAGI. Trimming cost V 0 bases and J 5 bases; bases outside gene matches: 3. The CDR3 is 16 amino acids. CDR3 sequence (DNA): TGTGCCAGCAGTTACTCCAGGACAGGGGGAACCGGGGAGCTGTTTTTT. This sequence encodes CASSYSRTGGTGELFF.

J is TRBJ2-1 and V is TRBV5-1, with D possibly matching TRBD2 (5 bases). Trimming cost V 5 bases and J 0 bases, with 18 bases left between them. CDR3 length: 17 amino acids. Per the germline V gene, CDR1 is SGHRS and CDR2 is YFSETQ. The CDR3 spells CASRTRASSNSYNEQFF. Written as DNA, the CDR3 is TGCGCCAGCAGGACGAGAGCCTCTAGCAACTCCTACAATGAGCAGTTCTTC.

The rearrangement uses TRBV14 and TRBJ1-1; no reliable D call. Germline lookup yields CDR1 SGHDN and CDR2 FVKESK. The length of the CDR3 is 15 residues. Trimming took off 0 bases at V and 1 base at J, with 9 bases between the two ends. CDR3 sequence: CASSQDRGWNTEAFF. In DNA, the CDR3 is TGTGCCAGCAGCCAAGATCGGGGTTGGAACACTGAAGCTTTCTTT.

The chain combines TRBV5-1 with TRBJ2-7; D remains ambiguous. The CDR3 covers 15 residues. Germline assignment: CDR1 SGHRS and CDR2 YFSETQ. The V gene lost 0 bases and the J gene lost 0 bases, with 10 bases spanning the gap. The CDR3 nucleotides are TGCGCCAGCAGCTTGGCCGCGATGAGCTCCTACGAGCAGTACTTC. Protein: CASSLAAMSSYEQYF.

The chain links TRBV2 to TRBJ1-2; TRBD1 matches at 11 bases. This CDR3 has 14 amino acids. Trimming cost V 8 bases and J 8 bases; bases outside gene matches: 10. The germline CDR1 and CDR2 sequences are SNHLY and FYNNEI. The CDR3 here is CASRGGQGAVGYTF. The CDR3 DNA reads as TGTGCCAGCCGAGGAGGACAGGGGGCTGTAGGCTACACCTTC.

This rearrangement joins TRBV9 to TRBJ1-2, with TRBD1 identical over 7 bases. Germline V gene lookup returns CDR1 SGDLS and CDR2 YYNGEE. Trimming took 4 bases from V and 5 from J; bases not matched to a gene: 11. This CDR3 has 15 amino acids. The CDR3, as DNA: TGTGCCAGCAGCCTCCGGACAGGCCTGGGGTATGGCTACACCTTC. This codes for CASSLRTGLGYGYTF.

This chain joins TRBV5-1 and TRBJ2-5, with TRBD2 matching over 14 bases. Germline V gene data show CDR1 as SGHRS and CDR2 as YFSETQ. The CDR3 sequence is 15 residues long. Trimming removed 4 bases from V and 4 bases from J; junction bases left unmatched: 3. CDR3 sequence (DNA): TGCGCCAGCAGCCCGGGGACTAGCGGGGGAGAGACCCAGTACTTC. Translation: CASSPGTSGGETQYF.

The V call is TRBV6-5, the J call TRBJ2-7; 14 bases match TRBD2. There are 15 residues in the CDR3. V was clipped by 4 bases and J by 7 bases; unmatched bases: 6. From germline, CDR1 is MNHEY and CDR2 SVGAGI. The CDR3 region has the DNA TGTGCCAGCAGTTCCGGGACTAGCGGGAGTAGGGAGCAGTACTTC. This encodes CASSSGTSGSREQYF.